This T cell receptor (beta chain) was retrieved from a study of Ad26.COV2.S vaccination and SARS-CoV-2 variants. Study context: COV1001, an Ad26.COV2.S trial, supplied this vaccine-arm donor. Intramuscular Ad26.COV2.S doses were given once or twice, 56 days apart. Findings of the study overall: While placebo recipients had lower spike-specific TCR breadth, vaccine recipients had more.

Profiled with immunoSEQ multiplex PCR; TCRdb holds only in-frame clones, not every one. The profile shows about 350,000 clones, about 85% of them singletons. The treatment is: some 19 received Ad26.COV2.S at low or high dose, single or two shots; five or six received placebo; per-sample allocation not given. On day 63 after the first injection, vaccine and placebo recipients gave samples. In the case of this clone: Its specificity is unknown.

Germline V gives CDR1 KGHSH, CDR2 LQKENI. This CDR3 comprises 17 residues. With 2 bases removed from V and 5 bases from J, the gap between germline ends came to 20 bases. The V and J genes are TRBV18 and TRBJ2-3; D is tentatively TRBD1 or TRBD2 (5 bases each). The sequence derives from a person aged 18 to 59 who received the Ad26.COV2.S COVID-19 vaccine or a placebo. The sequences come from peripheral blood, collected in a trial of Ad26.COV2.S vaccine versus placebo. Here the CDR3 reads CASSPSGPGPKGDTQYF. CDR3 DNA: TGTGCCAGCTCACCAAGCGGACCGGGACCTAAGGGAGATACGCAGTATTTT.